This is a list of T cell receptor beta chains from one sample in a study of lymphopenia after photon versus proton radiotherapy. Data came from immunoSEQ multiplex PCR; TCRdb stores just in-frame clones and leaves some out. The sample lists approximately 65,000 clones, around 86% seen once, with 11% in the top ten. Sequenced here: peripheral blood, sampled from a patient treated with proton-based radiotherapy. The origin of the receptors is an elderly man with esophageal cancer. The CDR3 runs from the conserved cysteine through the conserved F or W. The order of the fields is V gene, clone size, D gene, J gene, CDR3 DNA, CDR3 protein. The D gene is left open where the match is weak. Only part of the rows carry a size: once, few, many, or a class if the clone is expanded.

TRBV7-2,few,TRBD2,TRBJ2-1,TGTGCCAGCAGCTTGATGGCTAGCGGGAGCAATGAGCAGTTCTTC,CASSLMASGSNEQFF
TRBV7-6,NA,NA,TRBJ1-2,TGTGCCAGCAGCTTAGATTCTGGGGTCTATGGCTACACCTTC,CASSLDSGVYGYTF
TRBV2,NA,NA,TRBJ2-3,TGTGCCAGCAGTGCGATAGACTCTAGCACAGATACGCAGTATTTT,CASSAIDSSTDTQYF
TRBV6-5,NA,NA,TRBJ2-1,TGTGCCAGCAGATCGTACAATGAGCAGTTCTTC,CASRSYNEQFF
TRBV9,NA,NA,TRBJ2-3,TGTGCCAGCAGCGTGAATAGTGTCGATACGCAGTATTTT,CASSVNSVDTQYF
TRBV19,few,TRBD2,TRBJ2-2,TGTGCCAGTAGCCTTCAGAGGACTAGCGGTTTAGGGGGGGAGCTGTTTTTT,CASSLQRTSGLGGELFF
TRBV6-5,once,NA,TRBJ2-3,TGTGCCAGCAGTTTGAGAGGGCGGGGCACAGATACGCAGTATTTT,CASSLRGRGTDTQYF
TRBV6-5,NA,NA,TRBJ1-1,TGTGCCAGCAAAGGTTTACAGGGGAACACTGAAGCTTTCTTT,CASKGLQGNTEAFF
TRBV11-2,NA,TRBD1,TRBJ2-5,TGTGCCAGCAGCTTAGGAGGACAGGGTACCTGGACCCAGTACTTC,CASSLGGQGTWTQYF
TRBV12-5,NA,TRBD1,TRBJ1-4,TGTGCTAGTGGTTTGGTACGGACAGGGTGGAATGAAAAACTGTTTTTT,CASGLVRTGWNEKLFF
TRBV7-2,few,NA,TRBJ1-5,TGTGCCAGCAGCTTAAATCCCCGGGGCGCCGGCAATCAGCCCCAGCATTTT,CASSLNPRGAGNQPQHF
TRBV18,NA,TRBD1,TRBJ2-2,TGTGCCAGCTCACTCTGGGGGACAGCGAACACCGGGGAGCTGTTTTTT,CASSLWGTANTGELFF
TRBV5-1,NA,NA,TRBJ1-5,TGCGCCAGCAGCTTGTATGGGACTAATCAGCCCCAGCATTTT,CASSLYGTNQPQHF
TRBV5-1,NA,TRBD2,TRBJ2-5,TGCGCCAGCAGCTTCGGACTAGCGGTGGAGACCCAGTACTTC,CASSFGLAVETQYF
TRBV6-6,NA,NA,TRBJ2-1,TGTGCCAGCAGCCCCAGACCGTGGCAGGGGCAGTTCTTC,CASSPRPWQGQFF
TRBV6-6,NA,NA,TRBJ1-5,TGTGCCAGCAGCCAGGGGTTTCAGCCCCAGCATTTT,CASSQGFQPQHF
TRBV19,once,NA,TRBJ1-5,TGTGCCAGTAGTATAATGGGGTCTAGCAATCAGCCCCAGCATTTT,CASSIMGSSNQPQHF
TRBV27,NA,TRBD1,TRBJ2-1,TGTGCCAGCAGTTCAAACAGGGGGCTGAGGGTGGGTGAGCAGTTCTTC,CASSSNRGLRVGEQFF
TRBV25-1,NA,TRBD2,TRBJ2-3,TGTGCCAGCAGTGAAGATCGAGCGGGGGGAGATACGCAGTATTTT,CASSEDRAGGDTQYF
TRBV20-1,NA,NA,TRBJ1-4,TGCAGTGCTGGACTTAATGAAAAACTGTTTTTT,CSAGLNEKLFF
TRBV4-1,few,NA,TRBJ2-2,TGCGCCAGCAGCCAAGATCTTACTTCGAGGGTGTTTTTT,CASSQDLTSRVFF
TRBV5-6,once,NA,TRBJ1-5,TGTGCCAGCAGCCCCTACAGGGGCAATCAGCCCCAGCATTTT,CASSPYRGNQPQHF
TRBV10-3,NA,TRBD2,TRBJ2-1,TGTGCCATCAGTCCCACGACTAGCGGCCGGCGATACAATGAGCAGTTCTTC,CAISPTTSGRRYNEQFF
TRBV6-5,NA,TRBD1,TRBJ2-5,TGTGCCAGCAAAGCAGGGGGCGCGTGGGAGACCCAGTACTTC,CASKAGGAWETQYF
TRBV11-2,NA,NA,TRBJ1-2,TGTGCCAGCAGCTTAAGCTCTCTGACTCCTTATGGCTACACCTTC,CASSLSSLTPYGYTF
TRBV4-2,once,TRBD1,TRBJ1-3,TGTGCCAGCAGCCAAGCTCCGGACAGGGGCACTGGAAACACCATATATTTT,CASSQAPDRGTGNTIYF
TRBV4-2,NA,NA,TRBJ1-1,TGTGCCAGCAGCCAAGTGGGGGGGGCTGTTGGCACTGAAGCTTTCTTT,CASSQVGGAVGTEAFF
TRBV27,few,NA,TRBJ2-1,TGTGCCAGCAGTTTTTACTTCTCGGGGACCTACGAAAAGAGTGAGCAGTTCTTC,CASSFYFSGTYEKSEQFF
TRBV28,few,NA,TRBJ1-2,TGTGCCACCGTACCGAGCGGGCAGGATGGCTACACCTTC,CATVPSGQDGYTF
TRBV6-6,NA,TRBD2,TRBJ2-3,TGTGCCAGCAAGCGGGACACAGATACGCAGTATTTT,CASKRDTDTQYF
TRBV6-5,NA,NA,TRBJ2-5,TGTGCCAGCAGGGTACTCTACCAAGAGACCCAGTACTTC,CASRVLYQETQYF
TRBV30,NA,TRBD1,TRBJ1-6,TGTGCCTGGAACACTGGGACAGGTTATTCACCCCTCCACTTT,CAWNTGTGYSPLHF
TRBV10-3,once,TRBD1,TRBJ1-1,TGTGCCAGCAGAGACGGACAGGGGTTTACTGAAGCTTTCTTT,CASRDGQGFTEAFF
TRBV27,NA,TRBD1,TRBJ1-2,TGTGCCAGCAGTCCGAGGCGAGGGGGCGACTATGGCTACACCTTC,CASSPRRGGDYGYTF
TRBV6-1,NA,NA,TRBJ1-2,TGTGCCAGCAGTGAACTTGTAGGGTGGGGAATATATGGCTACACCTTC,CASSELVGWGIYGYTF
TRBV11-2,NA,NA,TRBJ2-1,TGTGCCAGCAGCTTCCAGGGAGACCCGTTCAATGAGCAGTTCTTC,CASSFQGDPFNEQFF
TRBV29-1,few,NA,TRBJ1-4,TGCAGCGTTGAAGAGGGGGTTGATTGGGAAAAACTGTTTTTT,CSVEEGVDWEKLFF
TRBV11-2,NA,NA,TRBJ2-1,TGTGCCAGCAGCTTATCGGGGATCAATGAGCAGTTCTTC,CASSLSGINEQFF
TRBV6-5,NA,TRBD1,TRBJ1-1,TGTGCCAGCAGTTTTTCAGGGGGCCCTGAAGCTTTCTTT,CASSFSGGPEAFF
TRBV5-1,few,NA,TRBJ1-4,TGCGCCAGCAGCTTGTGGAATCCTAATGAAAAACTGTTTTTT,CASSLWNPNEKLFF
TRBV27,NA,TRBD1,TRBJ1-2,TGTGCCAGCAGTCTCGGGACAGGGGATGGCTACACCTTC,CASSLGTGDGYTF
TRBV14,NA,NA,TRBJ2-1,TGTGCCAGCAGTCGATGGGCCTTAGGGGACAATGAGCAGTTCTTC,CASSRWALGDNEQFF
TRBV7-2,NA,TRBD2,TRBJ2-1,TGTGCCAGCAGCTCCGATAGCGGGGGGGCAGTCAATGAGCAGTTCTTC,CASSSDSGGAVNEQFF
TRBV6-1,NA,NA,TRBJ2-7,TGTGCCAGCCACCCCCCGGGACCTCACACCTTAGGGCAGTACTTC,CASHPPGPHTLGQYF
TRBV9,few,NA,TRBJ1-4,TGTGCCAGCAGCGGAAGGGGGGGCAACCCAACTAATGAAAAACTGTTTTTT,CASSGRGGNPTNEKLFF
TRBV30,NA,TRBD1,TRBJ1-2,TGTGCCTGGAGTATACCACAGGGGGCTAACTATGGCTACACCTTC,CAWSIPQGANYGYTF
TRBV4-3,NA,TRBD2,TRBJ2-1,TGCGCCAGCAGCCCTCGACTAGCCAGTGACAATGAGCAGTTCTTC,CASSPRLASDNEQFF
TRBV6-5,NA,NA,TRBJ1-5,TGTGCCAGCAGTGTTTTAACCGGACCTCAGCCCCAGCATTTT,CASSVLTGPQPQHF
TRBV5-8,NA,NA,TRBJ2-4,TGTGCCAGCAGCCAAACCGGGACTGCAGAGGACATTCAGTACTTC,CASSQTGTAEDIQYF
TRBV6-5,NA,NA,TRBJ1-1,TGTGCCAGCAGTTTTTATGTGGGAACTGAAGCTTTCTTT,CASSFYVGTEAFF
TRBV4-1,NA,NA,TRBJ1-1,TGCGCCAGCAGCCAAGCCAGGAGGAACACTGAAGCTTTCTTT,CASSQARRNTEAFF
TRBV5-1,NA,TRBD1,TRBJ1-6,TGCGCCAGCAGCCCAGACAGGGGGAACGATTATAATTCACCCCTCCACTTT,CASSPDRGNDYNSPLHF